A selection of T cell receptor beta chains follows, all from one sample in a study of metastatic and nonmetastatic thyroid tumors. TCRdb re-analyzed the PCR reads using MiXCR. This table holds more than 40,000 clones, approximately 24% found once. The material sequenced was tumor tissue. Receptors originate from a female donor with papillary thyroid cancer or a benign thyroid nodule (not recorded which). Some clones in this sample may be carry-over from other donors' samples. Both conserved end residues are part of each CDR3.

v_call cdr3_aa
TRBV5-5 CASSLGVDIPNYGYTF
TRBV28 CASSGIPGLPREQHF
TRBV28 CASSSPPPVYDGYTF
TRBV6-1 CASRPTGATGELFF
TRBV19 CASRIESGNSPLHF
TRBV11-3 CASSSAYPLSYEQYF
TRBV20-1 CSATSSGRAQSTDTQYF
TRBV7-6 CASSTVQEGEAFF
TRBV3-1 CASSLWGGERNNEQFF
TRBV11-3 CASSRGTSGTDTQYF
TRBV20-1 CSARELGSQLSNQPQHF
TRBV19 CASSGSPGRYEQYF
TRBV5-1 CASSSTGSVSSPLHF
TRBV5-1 CASSLELAQETQYF
TRBV30 CAGGSEAFF
TRBV20-1 CSAREGRTYNEQFF
TRBV19 CASSVDRGFFYGYTF
TRBV6-1 CASSLLAGATDTQYF
TRBV5-1 CASSPGGQWSNSPLHF
TRBV9 CASSSHGTASSYNEQFF
TRBV6-1 CASVKGTPPYEQYF
TRBV12-3/TRBV12-4 CASSRARYEQYF
TRBV28 CASSSDRGIRGYTF
TRBV6-1 CASRGGETGELFF
TRBV29-1 CSVEEKSREYSNQPQHF
TRBV27 CASSLNGASGRSYEQYF
TRBV6-1 CASAIPGQNYEQCF
TRBV20-1 CSASRGRASETQYF
TRBV20-1 CSAVPGQGANEQFF
TRBV30 CAWSAPFRGHTEAFF
TRBV6-1 CASTFEAYEQYF
TRBV6-9 CASTTTGRTNYGYTF